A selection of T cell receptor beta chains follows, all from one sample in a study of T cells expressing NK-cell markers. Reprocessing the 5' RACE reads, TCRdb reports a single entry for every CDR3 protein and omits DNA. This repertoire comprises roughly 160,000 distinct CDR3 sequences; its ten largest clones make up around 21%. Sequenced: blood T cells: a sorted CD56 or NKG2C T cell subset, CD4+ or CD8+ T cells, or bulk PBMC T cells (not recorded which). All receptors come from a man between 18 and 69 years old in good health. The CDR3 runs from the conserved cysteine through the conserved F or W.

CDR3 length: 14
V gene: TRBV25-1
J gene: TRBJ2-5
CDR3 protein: CASSEDRVEETQYF

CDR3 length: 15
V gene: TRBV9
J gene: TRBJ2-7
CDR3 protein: CASSVGGSLTYEQYF

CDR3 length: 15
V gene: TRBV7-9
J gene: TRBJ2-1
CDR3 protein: CASSATGLAGDEQFF

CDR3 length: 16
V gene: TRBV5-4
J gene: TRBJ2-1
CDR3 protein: CASRDPGADYYNEQFF

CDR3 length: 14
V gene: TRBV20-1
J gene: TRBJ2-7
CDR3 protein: CSARPLGGAYEQYF

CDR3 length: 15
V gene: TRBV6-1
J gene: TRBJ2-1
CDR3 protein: CASRSSGEGYNEQFF

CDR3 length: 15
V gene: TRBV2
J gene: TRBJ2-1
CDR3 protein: CASSLPGVSYNEQFF

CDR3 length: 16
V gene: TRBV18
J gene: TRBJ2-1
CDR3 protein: CASSPRTNPSYNEQFF

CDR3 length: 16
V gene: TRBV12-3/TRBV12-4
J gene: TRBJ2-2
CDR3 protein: CASSSLGQGRTGELFF

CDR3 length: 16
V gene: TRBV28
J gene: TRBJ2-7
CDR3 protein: CASSPLGGGFSYEQYF

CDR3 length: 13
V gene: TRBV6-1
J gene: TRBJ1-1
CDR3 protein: CASRGTGHTEAFF

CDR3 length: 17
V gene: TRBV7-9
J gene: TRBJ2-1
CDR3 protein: CASSYSLGVWVHNEQFF

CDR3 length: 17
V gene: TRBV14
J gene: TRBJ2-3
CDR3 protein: CASSPPMTGFYADTQYF

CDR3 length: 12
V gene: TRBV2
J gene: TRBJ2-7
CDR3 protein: CASLYRGSEQYF

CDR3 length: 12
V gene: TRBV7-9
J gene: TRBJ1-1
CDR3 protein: CASSSGTAEAFF

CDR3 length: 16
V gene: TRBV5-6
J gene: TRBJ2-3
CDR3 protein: CASSPGPSTRLDTQYF

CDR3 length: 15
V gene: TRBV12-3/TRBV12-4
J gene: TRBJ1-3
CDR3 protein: CASSSQTVTGNTIYF

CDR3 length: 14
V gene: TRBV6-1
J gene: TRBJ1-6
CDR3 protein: CASSQYSYNSPLHF

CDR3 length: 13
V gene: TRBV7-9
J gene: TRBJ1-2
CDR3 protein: CASSAGTSYGYTF

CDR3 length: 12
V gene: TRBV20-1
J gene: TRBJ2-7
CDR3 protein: CSAPRQGREQYF